This TCR beta chain was retrieved from a study of human T cells and chemical hapten exposure. There are 14 residues in the CDR3. Trimming took 2 bases from V and 3 from J, leaving 11 bases between them. Germline CDR1 reads SEHNR; CDR2 reads FQNEAQ (reference sequence). During construction of the library, unique molecular identifiers were attached to individual cDNA molecules for quantitative, reproducible TCR counting. Each CDR3 protein gets one entry after TCRdb re-called the RACE reads with MiXCR. The sample includes 210,000 or so distinct CDR3 sequences, about 25% of them seen just once. Time point here: patch test 3, about 24 weeks after DPC sensitization. Treatment indicated: therapeutic diphenylcyclopropenone sensitization with weekly scalp DPC. This clonotype has a handful of counts.

The rearrangement joins TRBV7-9 to TRBJ2-7; D is perhaps TRBD2 (6 bases). The clonotype was recovered from a woman in her thirties or forties with alopecia areata. Some clones in this sample may be carry-over from other donors' samples. The sample here was whole blood, taken in connection with sensitization to the hapten diphenylcyclopropenone (DPC). The CDR3 reads CASSLTGTGYEQYF. CDR3 DNA sequence: TGTGCCAGCAGCTTAACCGGGACTGGCTACGAGCAGTACTTC. Using reference TRBV7-9 and TRBJ2-7 for the parts outside the CDR3, the full variable domain is DTGVSQNPRHKITKRGQNVTFRCDPISEHNRLYWYRQTLGQGPEFLTYFQNEAQLEKSRLLSDRFSAERPKGSFSTLEIQRTEQGDSAMYLCASSLTGTGYEQYFGPGTRLTVT.